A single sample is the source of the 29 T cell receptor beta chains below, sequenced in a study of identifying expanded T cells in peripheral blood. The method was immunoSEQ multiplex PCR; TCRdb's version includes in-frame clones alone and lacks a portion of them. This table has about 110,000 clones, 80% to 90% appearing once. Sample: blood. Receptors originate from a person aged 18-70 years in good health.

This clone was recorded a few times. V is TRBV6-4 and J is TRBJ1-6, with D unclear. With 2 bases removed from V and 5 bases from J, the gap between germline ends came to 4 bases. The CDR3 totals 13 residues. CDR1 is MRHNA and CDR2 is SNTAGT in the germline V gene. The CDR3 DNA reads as TGTGCCAGCAGTGACAGGGATAATTCACCCCTCCACTTT. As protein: CASSDRDNSPLHF.

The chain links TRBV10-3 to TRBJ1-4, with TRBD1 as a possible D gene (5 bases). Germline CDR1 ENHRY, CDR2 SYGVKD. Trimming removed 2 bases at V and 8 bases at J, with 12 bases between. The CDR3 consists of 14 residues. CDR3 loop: CAISEAGKEEKLFF. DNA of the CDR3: TGTGCCATCAGTGAGGCAGGGAAGGAGGAAAAACTGTTTTTT.

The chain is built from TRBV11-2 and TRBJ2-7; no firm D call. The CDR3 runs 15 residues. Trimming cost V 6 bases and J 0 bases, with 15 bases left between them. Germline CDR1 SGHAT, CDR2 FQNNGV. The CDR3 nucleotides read TGTGCCAGCAGTCACCCCGGGCGAGGCTCCTACGAGCAGTACTTC. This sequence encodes CASSHPGRGSYEQYF.

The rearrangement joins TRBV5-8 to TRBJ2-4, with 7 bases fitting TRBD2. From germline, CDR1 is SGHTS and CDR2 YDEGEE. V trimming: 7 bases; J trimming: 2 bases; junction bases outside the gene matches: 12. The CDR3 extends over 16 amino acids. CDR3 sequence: CASGGETESPKNIQYF. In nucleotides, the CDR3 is TGTGCCAGCGGGGGGGAGACAGAAAGTCCCAAAAACATTCAGTACTTC.

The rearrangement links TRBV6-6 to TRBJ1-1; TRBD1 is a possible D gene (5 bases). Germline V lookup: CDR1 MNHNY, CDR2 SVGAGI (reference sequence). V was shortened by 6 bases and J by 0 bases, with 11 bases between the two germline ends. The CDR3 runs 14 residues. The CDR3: CASRLGLVNTEAFF. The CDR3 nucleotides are TGTGCCAGCAGATTGGGACTCGTGAACACTGAAGCTTTCTTT.

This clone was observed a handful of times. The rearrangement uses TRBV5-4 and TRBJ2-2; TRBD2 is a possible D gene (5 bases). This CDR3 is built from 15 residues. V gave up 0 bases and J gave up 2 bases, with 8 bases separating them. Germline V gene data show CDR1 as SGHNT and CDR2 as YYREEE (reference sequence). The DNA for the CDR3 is TGTGCCAGCAGCTTGGCGGGATTTAACACCGGGGAGCTGTTTTTT. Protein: CASSLAGFNTGELFF.

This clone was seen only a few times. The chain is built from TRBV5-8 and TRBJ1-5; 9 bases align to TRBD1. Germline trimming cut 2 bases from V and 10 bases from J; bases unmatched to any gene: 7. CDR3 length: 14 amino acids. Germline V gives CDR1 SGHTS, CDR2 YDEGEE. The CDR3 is CASSFGDRVNPQHF. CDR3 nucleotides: TGTGCCAGCAGCTTTGGGGACAGGGTGAACCCCCAGCATTTT.

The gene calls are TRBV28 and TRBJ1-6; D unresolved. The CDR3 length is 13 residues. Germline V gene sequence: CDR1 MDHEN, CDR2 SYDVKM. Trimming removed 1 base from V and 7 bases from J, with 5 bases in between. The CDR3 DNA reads TGTGCCAGCAGTTTATTTCCGAATTCACCCCTCCACTTT. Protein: CASSLFPNSPLHF.

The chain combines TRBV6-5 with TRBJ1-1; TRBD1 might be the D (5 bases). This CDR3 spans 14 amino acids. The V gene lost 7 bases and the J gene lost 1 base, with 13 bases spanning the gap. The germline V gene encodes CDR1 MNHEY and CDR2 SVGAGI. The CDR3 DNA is TGTGCCAGCACCCGATGGGGGGGGAACACTGAAGCTTTCTTT. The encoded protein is CASTRWGGNTEAFF.

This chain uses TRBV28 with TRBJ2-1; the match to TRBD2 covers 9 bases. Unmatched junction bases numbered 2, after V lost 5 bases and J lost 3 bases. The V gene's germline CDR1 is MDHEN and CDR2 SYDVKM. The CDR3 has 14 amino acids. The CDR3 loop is CASSGGGVYNEQFF. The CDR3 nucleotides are TGTGCCAGCAGTGGCGGGGGGGTCTACAATGAGCAGTTCTTC. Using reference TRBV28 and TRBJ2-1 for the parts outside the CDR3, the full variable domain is DVKVTQSSRYLVKRTGEKVFLECVQDMDHENMFWYRQDPGLGLRLIYFSYDVKMKEKGDIPEGYSVSREKKERFSLILESASTNQTSMYLCASSGGGVYNEQFFGPGTRLTVL.

For the CDR3, the DNA is TGTGCCAGCAGCTCGGGACAGGGTAAGCAGTACTTC. It yields the protein CASSSGQGKQYF. V and J are TRBV7-9 and TRBJ2-7, with 9 bases identical to TRBD1. The ends lost 4 bases at V and 8 bases at J; junction bases unmatched: 3. The germline CDR1 and CDR2 sequences are SEHNR and FQNEAQ (reference sequence). This CDR3 is 12 amino acids long.

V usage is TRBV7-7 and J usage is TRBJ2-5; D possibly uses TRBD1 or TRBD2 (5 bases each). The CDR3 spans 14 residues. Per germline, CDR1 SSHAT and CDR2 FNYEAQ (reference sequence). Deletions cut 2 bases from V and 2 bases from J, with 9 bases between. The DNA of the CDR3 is TGTGCCAGCAGCTTATCCGGGACGCAAGAGACCCAGTACTTC. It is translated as CASSLSGTQETQYF.

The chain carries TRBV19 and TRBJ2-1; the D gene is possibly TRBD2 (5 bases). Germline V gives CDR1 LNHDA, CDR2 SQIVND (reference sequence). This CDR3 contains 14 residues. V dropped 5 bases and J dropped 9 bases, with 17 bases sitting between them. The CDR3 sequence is CASSLTSIGGEQFF. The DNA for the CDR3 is TGTGCCAGTAGTCTAACTAGTATCGGCGGTGAGCAGTTCTTC.

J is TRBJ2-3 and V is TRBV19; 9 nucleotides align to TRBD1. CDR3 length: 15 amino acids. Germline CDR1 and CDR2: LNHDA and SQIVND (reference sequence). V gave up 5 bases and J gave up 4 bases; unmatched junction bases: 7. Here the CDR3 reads CASSPLQGAADTQYF. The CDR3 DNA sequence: TGTGCCAGTAGTCCTCTACAGGGGGCTGCAGATACGCAGTATTTT.

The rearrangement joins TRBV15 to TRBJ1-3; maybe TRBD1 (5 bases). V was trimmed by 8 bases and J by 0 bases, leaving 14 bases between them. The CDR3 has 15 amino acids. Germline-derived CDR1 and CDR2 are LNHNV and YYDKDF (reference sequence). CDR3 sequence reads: CATQAGVFSGNTIYF. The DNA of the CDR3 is TGTGCCACCCAGGCGGGGGTCTTCTCTGGAAACACCATATATTTT.

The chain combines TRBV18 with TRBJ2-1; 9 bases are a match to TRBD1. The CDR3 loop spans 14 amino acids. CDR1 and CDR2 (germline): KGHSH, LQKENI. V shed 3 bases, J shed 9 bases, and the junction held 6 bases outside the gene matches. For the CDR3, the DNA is TGTGCCAGCTCACCGACACAGGGGGCGAGTGAGCAGTTCTTC. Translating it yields CASSPTQGASEQFF.

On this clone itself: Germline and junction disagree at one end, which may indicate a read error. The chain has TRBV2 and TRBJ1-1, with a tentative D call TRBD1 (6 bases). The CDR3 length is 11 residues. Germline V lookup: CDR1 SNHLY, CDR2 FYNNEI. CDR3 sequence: CGQPSPVGAFF. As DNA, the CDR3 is TGCGGACAGCCCTCCCCGGTGGGAGCTTTCTTT.

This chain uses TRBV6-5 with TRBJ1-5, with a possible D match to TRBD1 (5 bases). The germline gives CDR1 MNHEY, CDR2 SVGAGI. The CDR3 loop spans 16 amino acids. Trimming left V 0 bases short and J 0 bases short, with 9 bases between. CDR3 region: CASSYSTGYSNQPQHF. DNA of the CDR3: TGTGCCAGCAGTTACTCCACAGGTTATAGCAATCAGCCCCAGCATTTT.

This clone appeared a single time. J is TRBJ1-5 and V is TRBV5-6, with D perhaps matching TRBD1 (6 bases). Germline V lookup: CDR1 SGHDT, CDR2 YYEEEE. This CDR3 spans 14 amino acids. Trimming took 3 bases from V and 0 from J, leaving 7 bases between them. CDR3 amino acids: CASSSGHSNQPQHF. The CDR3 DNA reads TGTGCCAGCAGCTCGGGACATAGCAATCAGCCCCAGCATTTT.

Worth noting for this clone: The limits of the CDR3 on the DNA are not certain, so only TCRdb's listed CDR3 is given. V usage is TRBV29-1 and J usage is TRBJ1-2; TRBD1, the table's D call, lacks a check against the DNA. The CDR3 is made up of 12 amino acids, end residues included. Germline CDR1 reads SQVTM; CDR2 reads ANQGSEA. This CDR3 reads CSVDSFGQGSTF.

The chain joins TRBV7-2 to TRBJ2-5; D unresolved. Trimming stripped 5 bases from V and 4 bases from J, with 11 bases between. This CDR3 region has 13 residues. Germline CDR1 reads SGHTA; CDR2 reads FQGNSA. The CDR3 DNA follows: TGTGCCAGCAGCACCGGTCATACAGAGACCCAGTACTTC. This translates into CASSTGHTETQYF.

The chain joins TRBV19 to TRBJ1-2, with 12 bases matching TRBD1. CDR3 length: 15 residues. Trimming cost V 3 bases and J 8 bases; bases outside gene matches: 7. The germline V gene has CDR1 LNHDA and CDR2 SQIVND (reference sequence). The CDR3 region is CASSIGGQGAPGYTF. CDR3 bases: TGTGCCAGTAGTATCGGGGGACAGGGGGCGCCCGGCTACACCTTC.

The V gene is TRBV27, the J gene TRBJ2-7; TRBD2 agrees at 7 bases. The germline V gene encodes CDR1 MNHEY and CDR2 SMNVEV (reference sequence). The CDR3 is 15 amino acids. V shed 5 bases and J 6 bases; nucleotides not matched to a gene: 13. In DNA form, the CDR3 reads TGTGCCAGCAGTCTCGGGACTACTACCCGGGGCGAGCAGTACTTC. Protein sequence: CASSLGTTTRGEQYF.

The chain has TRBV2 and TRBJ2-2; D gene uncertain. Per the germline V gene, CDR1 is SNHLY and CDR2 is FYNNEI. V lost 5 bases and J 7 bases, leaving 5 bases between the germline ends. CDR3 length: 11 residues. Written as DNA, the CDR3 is TGTGCCAGCAGTTATGGCGGGGAGCTGTTTTTT. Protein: CASSYGGELFF.

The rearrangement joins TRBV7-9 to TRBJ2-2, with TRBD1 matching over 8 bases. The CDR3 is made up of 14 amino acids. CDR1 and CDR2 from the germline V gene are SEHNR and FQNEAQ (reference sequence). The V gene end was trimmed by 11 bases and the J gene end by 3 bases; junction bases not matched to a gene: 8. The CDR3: CAGPWGQDTGELFF. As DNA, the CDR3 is TGTGCCGGGCCCTGGGGACAGGACACCGGGGAGCTGTTTTTT. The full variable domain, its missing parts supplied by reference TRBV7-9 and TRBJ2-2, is DTGVSQNPRHKITKRGQNVTFRCDPISEHNRLYWYRQTLGQGPEFLTYFQNEAQLEKSRLLSDRFSAERPKGSFSTLEIQRTEQGDSAMYLCAGPWGQDTGELFFGEGSRLTVL.

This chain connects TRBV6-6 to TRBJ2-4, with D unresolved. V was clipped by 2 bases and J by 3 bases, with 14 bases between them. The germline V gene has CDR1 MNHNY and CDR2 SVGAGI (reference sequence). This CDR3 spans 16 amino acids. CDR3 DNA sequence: TGTGCCAGCAGTTACGGACCTCCAAAAGGCAAAAACATTCAGTACTTC. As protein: CASSYGPPKGKNIQYF.

Written as DNA, the CDR3 is TGCAGCGTTGATGGGGGGAGCTCCTACAATGAGCAGTTCTTC. This gives the protein CSVDGGSSYNEQFF. The gene calls are TRBV29-1 and TRBJ2-1; D is perhaps TRBD2 (6 bases). V was trimmed by 3 bases and J by 0 bases, leaving 9 bases between them. Per germline, CDR1 SQVTM and CDR2 ANQGSEA. The CDR3 has 14 residues.

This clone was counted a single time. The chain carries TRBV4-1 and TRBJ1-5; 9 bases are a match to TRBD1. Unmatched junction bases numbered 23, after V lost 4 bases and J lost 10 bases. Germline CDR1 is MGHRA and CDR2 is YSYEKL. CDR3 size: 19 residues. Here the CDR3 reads CASSRLFSWNRDRAGPQHF. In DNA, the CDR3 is TGCGCCAGCAGCCGACTATTCTCGTGGAACCGGGACAGGGCGGGCCCCCAGCATTTT.

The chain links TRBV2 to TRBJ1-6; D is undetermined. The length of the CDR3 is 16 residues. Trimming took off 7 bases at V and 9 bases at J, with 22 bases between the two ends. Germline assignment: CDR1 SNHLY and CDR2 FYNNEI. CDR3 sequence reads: CASTPQFGFTGSPLHF. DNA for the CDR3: TGTGCCAGCACCCCCCAGTTCGGATTCACGGGTTCACCCCTCCACTTT.